Below are 5 T cell receptor beta chains sequenced from a single sample in a study of CD8 T cells in Susac syndrome (dated by TCRdb to the late 2010s). Library generation was performed with the immunoSEQ multiplex PCR assay. RNA was extracted with the RNeasy kit and about 0.45 to 1 ug was reverse transcribed using random hexamers. TCRdb trimmed the raw reads at Q25, called clones with MiXCR and kept productive beta chains. Rows with one shared CDR3 protein collapse into an entry with the most common genes and DNA. Present in this sample are under 200,000 distinct CDR3 sequences, 94% of which were seen just once. 0.12% of the sample rests with the top ten. The sequencing input was CD4+ T cells from PBMCs. All receptors come from a human donor with Susac syndrome.

V and J are TRBV12-3 or TRBV12-4 and TRBJ2-7; 9 nucleotides line up with TRBD1. Trimming took 1 base from V and 4 from J; bases not matched to a gene: 17. The CDR3 sequence is 19 residues long. The CDR3 nucleotides are TGTGCCAGCAGTTTAGGAGGGACAGGGTATGAAACGATTCGATACGAGCAGTACTTC. Its translation is CASSLGGTGYETIRYEQYF.

The chain uses TRBV12-3 or TRBV12-4 and TRBJ1-4, with D hard to call. Trimming took off 3 bases at V and 7 bases at J, with 6 bases between the two ends. CDR3 size: 12 residues. The CDR3: CASSFASEKLFF. CDR3 sequence (DNA): TGTGCCAGCAGTTTCGCCAGTGAAAAACTGTTTTTT.

This clonotype was detected once. V usage is TRBV5-1 and J usage is TRBJ1-2, with D tentatively TRBD1 (6 bases). V shed 3 bases and J shed 3 bases, with 9 bases lying between them. This CDR3 region has 13 residues. The germline V gene has CDR1 SGHRS and CDR2 YFSETQ. The chain's CDR3 is CASSSQGDYGYTF. The DNA of the CDR3 is TGCGCCAGCAGCTCACAGGGTGACTATGGCTACACCTTC. The full variable domain, completed using reference TRBV5-1 and TRBJ1-2, is KAGVTQTPRYLIKTRGQQVTLSCSPISGHRSVSWYQQTPGQGLQFLFEYFSETQRNKGNFPGRFSGRQFSNSRSEMNVSTLELGDSALYLCASSSQGDYGYTFGSGTRLTVV.

V is TRBV20-1 and J is TRBJ2-2; 9 bases agree with TRBD2. CDR3 size: 14 residues. V trimming: 3 bases; J trimming: 3 bases; junction bases outside the gene matches: 2. From germline, CDR1 is DFQATT and CDR2 SNEGSKA (reference sequence). The CDR3 bases are TGCAGTGCTAGGACTAGCGGTCACACCGGGGAGCTGTTTTTT. This encodes CSARTSGHTGELFF.

This rearrangement joins TRBV14 to TRBJ2-1; no reliable D call. The CDR3 totals 15 residues. Germline V lookup: CDR1 SGHDN, CDR2 FVKESK. The V end was cut by 1 base, the J end by 4 bases, with 11 bases between. The CDR3 bases are TGTGCCAGCAGCCAAGGCTACCAAGCGTACAATGAGCAGTTCTTC. This sequence encodes CASSQGYQAYNEQFF.